What follows are 12 T cell receptor beta chains derived from one specimen sequenced in a study of T cells in Graves' hyperthyroidism and ophthalmopathy. The TCR beta CDR3 regions underwent amplification using RNA transcripts as the source. TCR CDR3 regions were first amplified by RT-PCR with HTBI primers. In TCRdb, the multiplex PCR reads were re-called with MiXCR into one record per CDR3 protein. Here the sample spans about 590,000 distinct CDR3 sequences, about a sixth being singletons. The sample was blood. The receptors stem from a woman in her 30s with Graves' hyperthyroidism.

This clonotype turned up a few times. This sequence joins TRBV6-5 and TRBJ2-2; 12 nucleotides line up with TRBD1. The germline V gene encodes CDR1 MNHEY and CDR2 SVGAGI. The CDR3 has 17 residues. V trimming: 0 bases; J trimming: 5 bases; junction bases outside the gene matches: 4. The CDR3 sequence is CASSYSGTGGMTGELFF. The CDR3 DNA reads TGTGCCAGCAGTTACTCTGGGACAGGGGGCATGACCGGGGAGCTGTTTTTT.

This clonotype was observed many times. The V gene is TRBV11-2, the J gene TRBJ2-3; D is ambiguous. The V and J ends lost 0 bases and 11 bases respectively, with 9 bases between them. The CDR3 consists of 12 residues. Germline CDR1 is SGHAT and CDR2 is FQNNGV. In nucleotides, the CDR3 is TGTGCCAGCAGCTTAGAATCCCCCGTGCAGTATTTT. This codes for CASSLESPVQYF.

This clonotype has ten or more counts. The chain couples TRBV12-5 to TRBJ2-1, with TRBD2 as a possible D gene (6 bases). CDR3 length: 18 amino acids. Germline V gene data show CDR1 as LGHNT and CDR2 as FRNRAP. V shed 1 base and J shed 4 bases, with 20 bases lying between them. CDR3 DNA sequence: TGTGCTAGTGGTTTGGGGATTCTCGGGGGAGCTGCGTACAATGAGCAGTTCTTC. This translates into CASGLGILGGAAYNEQFF.

At least ten counts were recorded for this clonotype. V gene TRBV10-2 combines with J gene TRBJ1-5; D is ambiguous. The CDR3 contains 13 residues. The germline V gene has CDR1 WSHSY and CDR2 SAAADI. V gave up 5 bases and J gave up 6 bases, with 11 bases separating them. The DNA of the CDR3 is TGCGCCAGCAGTCAAGGCACTAGTCAGCCCCAGCATTTT. The encoded protein is CASSQGTSQPQHF.

In its sample, this clonotype was seen many times. The rearrangement uses TRBV15 and TRBJ2-1; 13 positions match TRBD2. Trimming removed 6 bases from V and 9 bases from J; junction bases left unmatched: 11. The V gene's germline CDR1 is LNHNV and CDR2 YYDKDF (reference sequence). There are 16 residues in the CDR3. The CDR3 protein is CATRARGTSGTPEQFF. The CDR3 nucleotides read TGTGCCACCAGGGCGAGGGGGACTAGCGGGACGCCTGAGCAGTTCTTC.

This clonotype occurred many times. The CDR3 DNA is TGTGCCAGCAGCTTAGTAGAGGGGGATACGCAGTATTTT. Encoded protein: CASSLVEGDTQYF. The rearrangement uses TRBV11-3 and TRBJ2-3; D is possibly TRBD1 or TRBD2 (5 bases each). Trimming removed 1 base at V and 6 bases at J, with 8 bases between. The CDR3 sequence is 13 residues long. Germline V lookup: CDR1 SGHNT, CDR2 YENEEA.

This chain uses TRBV19 with TRBJ2-3; TRBD1 agrees at 8 bases. CDR3 length: 14 residues. Germline V CDR1 and CDR2: LNHDA, SQIVND (reference sequence). Unmatched junction bases numbered 6, after V lost 6 bases and J lost 4 bases. DNA of the CDR3: TGTGCCAGTAGAGGCAGGGGGCTTTCAGATACGCAGTATTTT. Its translation is CASRGRGLSDTQYF.

Regarding this clonotype: This may stem from a read error, because a much larger clone lies one nucleotide away. This rearrangement joins TRBV18 to TRBJ1-6; D gene ambiguous. The CDR3 runs 15 residues. Germline CDR1 reads KGHSH; CDR2 reads LQKENI. CDR3 residues: CTSSPRALGNSPLHF. CDR3 in DNA: TGTACCAGCTCACCACGCGCTCTAGGGAATTCACCCCTCCACTTT.

The rearrangement joins TRBV20-1 to TRBJ1-5, with no clear D. This CDR3 is 13 amino acids long. V was trimmed by 3 bases and J by 0 bases, leaving 6 bases between them. CDR1 DFQATT and CDR2 SNEGSKA come from the germline V gene (reference sequence). CDR3 DNA: TGCAGTGCTAGTGATCCTAGCAATCAGCCCCAGCATTTT. It specifies CSASDPSNQPQHF.

The chain employs TRBV27 and TRBJ2-2; 8 nucleotides match TRBD1. J was trimmed by 1 base and V by 5 bases; bases with no gene match: 3. The CDR3 consists of 15 residues. Germline loops: CDR1 MNHEY, CDR2 SMNVEV (reference sequence). CDR3 sequence reads: CASSIRGLNTGELFF. CDR3 coding DNA: TGTGCCAGCAGTATCAGGGGGCTGAACACCGGGGAGCTGTTTTTT.

This chain uses TRBV6-1 with TRBJ2-7, with D possibly being TRBD2 (5 bases). Trimming took off 6 bases at V and 5 bases at J, with 17 bases between the two ends. The germline V gene has CDR1 MNHNS and CDR2 SASEGT. The CDR3 consists of 14 residues. The CDR3 here is CASSPGLPSNEQYF. In DNA form, the CDR3 reads TGTGCCAGCAGCCCTGGACTCCCTTCCAACGAGCAGTACTTC.

Only a few counts were recorded for this clonotype. This may arise from a read error, as a much more abundant clone is one base away. V and J are TRBV20-1 and TRBJ2-5; D perhaps matches TRBD1 (6 bases). In germline, CDR1 is DFQATT, CDR2 SNEGSKA (reference sequence). The CDR3 extends over 13 amino acids. DNA of the CDR3: TGCAGCGAAGAGGGCAGGGTAGGGGGGACCCAGTACTTC. Its translation: CSEEGRVGGTQYF.